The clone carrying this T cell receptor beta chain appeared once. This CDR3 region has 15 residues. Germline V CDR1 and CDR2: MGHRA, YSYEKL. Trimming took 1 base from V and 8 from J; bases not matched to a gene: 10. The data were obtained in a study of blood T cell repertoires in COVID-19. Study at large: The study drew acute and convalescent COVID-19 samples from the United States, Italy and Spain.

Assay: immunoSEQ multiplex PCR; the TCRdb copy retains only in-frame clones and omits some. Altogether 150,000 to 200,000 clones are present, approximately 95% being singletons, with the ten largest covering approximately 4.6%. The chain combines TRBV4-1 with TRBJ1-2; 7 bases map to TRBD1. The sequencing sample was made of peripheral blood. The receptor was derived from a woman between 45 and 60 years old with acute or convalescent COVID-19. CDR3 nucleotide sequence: TGCGCCAGCAGCCAAGGCGACAGGGACGAGGAAGGCTACACCTTC. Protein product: CASSQGDRDEEGYTF.